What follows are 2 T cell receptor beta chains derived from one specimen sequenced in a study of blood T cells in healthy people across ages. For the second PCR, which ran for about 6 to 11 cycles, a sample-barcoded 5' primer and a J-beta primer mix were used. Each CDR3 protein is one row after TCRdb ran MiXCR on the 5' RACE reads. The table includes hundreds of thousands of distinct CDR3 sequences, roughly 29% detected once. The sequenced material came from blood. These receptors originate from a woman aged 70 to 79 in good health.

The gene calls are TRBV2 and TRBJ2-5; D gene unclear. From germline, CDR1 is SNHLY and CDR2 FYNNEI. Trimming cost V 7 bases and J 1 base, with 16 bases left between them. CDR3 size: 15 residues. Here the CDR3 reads CASTATMLVQETQYF. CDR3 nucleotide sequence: TGTGCCAGCACTGCAACTATGCTTGTCCAAGAGACCCAGTACTTC.

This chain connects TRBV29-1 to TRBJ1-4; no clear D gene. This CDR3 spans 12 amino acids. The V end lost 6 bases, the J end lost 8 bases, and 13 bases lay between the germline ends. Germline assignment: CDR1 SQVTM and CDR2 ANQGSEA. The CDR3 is CSVSGKGEKLFF. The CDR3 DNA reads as TGCAGCGTATCCGGGAAAGGAGAAAAACTGTTTTTT.